Following are 10 T cell receptor beta chains from one sample sequenced in a study of blood T cell repertoires in COVID-19. The method was immunoSEQ multiplex PCR; TCRdb's version includes in-frame clones alone and lacks a portion of them. The data show fewer than 60,000 clones, with around 87% seen just once and around 10% held by the top ten. Specimen: peripheral blood. These receptors all come from a human donor with acute or convalescent COVID-19. The donor label of this sample is uncertain.

A note on this clone: An end of the junction does not agree with germline; a read error may underlie this. V is TRBV7-7 and J is TRBJ2-5; D is ambiguous. Germline V gene data show CDR1 as SSHAT and CDR2 as FNYEAQ (reference sequence). This CDR3 spans 15 amino acids. The CDR3 spells CASSLVGGFQETQYF. Written as DNA, the CDR3 is TGTGCTAGCAGCTTAGTCGGCGGCTTCCAAGAGACCCAGTACTTC.

The sample holds one count of this clone. This sequence joins TRBV3-1 (or the pseudogene TRBV3-2) and TRBJ1-6; D possibly corresponds to TRBD1 (6 bases). CDR3 length: 14 residues. V was pared by 0 bases and J by 7 bases, with 7 bases between. The germline V gene has CDR1 LGHDT and CDR2 YNNKEL (reference sequence). Here the CDR3 reads CASSQEQGNSPLHF. The CDR3 region has the DNA TGTGCCAGCAGCCAAGAACAGGGAAATTCACCCCTCCACTTT.

V gene TRBV3-1 (or the pseudogene TRBV3-2) combines with J gene TRBJ2-4, with D unresolved. V was trimmed by 2 bases and J by 1 base, leaving 18 bases between them. Germline V gene lookup returns CDR1 LGHDT and CDR2 YNNKEL (reference sequence). The CDR3 has 18 residues. The CDR3 spells CASSQSARAPSAKNIQYF. CDR3 bases: TGTGCCAGCAGCCAAAGCGCCCGAGCTCCCTCCGCCAAAAACATTCAGTACTTC.

In its sample, this clone was seen a few times. The J gene is TRBJ1-1, the V gene TRBV5-1; no reliable D call. The germline gives CDR1 SGHRS, CDR2 YFSETQ. The CDR3 consists of 15 residues. Trimming took 0 bases from V and 0 from J, leaving 9 bases between them. In nucleotides, the CDR3 is TGCGCCAGCAGCTTGGTTCCGGGAATGAACACTGAAGCTTTCTTT. It translates to CASSLVPGMNTEAFF.

The chain recombines TRBV18 with TRBJ2-2; D perhaps matches TRBD2 (6 bases). The CDR3 covers 17 residues. CDR1 and CDR2 from the germline V gene are KGHSH and LQKENI. The V gene lost 8 bases and the J gene lost 0 bases, with 19 bases spanning the gap. CDR3 nucleotide sequence: TGTGCCAGCCCTAAGGTTGGGCTAGCGTCGAACACCGGGGAGCTGTTTTTT. This translates into CASPKVGLASNTGELFF.

The chain employs TRBV5-1 and TRBJ2-1, with 9 positions matching TRBD2. Germline V lookup: CDR1 SGHRS, CDR2 YFSETQ. The V segment lost 2 bases and the J segment 2 bases; nucleotides outside the gene matches: 11. The CDR3 runs to 18 residues. CDR3 loop: CASSLSGAGGVPYNEQFF. CDR3 nucleotides: TGCGCCAGCAGCTTATCGGGAGCGGGAGGAGTGCCCTACAATGAGCAGTTCTTC. The full variable domain, its missing parts supplied by reference TRBV5-1 and TRBJ2-1, is KAGVTQTPRYLIKTRGQQVTLSCSPISGHRSVSWYQQTPGQGLQFLFEYFSETQRNKGNFPGRFSGRQFSNSRSEMNVSTLELGDSALYLCASSLSGAGGVPYNEQFFGPGTRLTVL.

The gene calls are TRBV5-1 and TRBJ2-1, with 9 bases matching TRBD1. Germline loops: CDR1 SGHRS, CDR2 YFSETQ. This CDR3 has 16 residues. The ends lost 6 bases at V and 4 bases at J; junction bases unmatched: 11. For the CDR3, the DNA is TGCGCCAGCACCCCCATGGACAGGGGCGTATACAATGAGCAGTTCTTC. Encoded protein: CASTPMDRGVYNEQFF.

CDR3 sequence: CASSFGIRTGELFF. CDR3 DNA sequence: TGCGCCAGCAGCTTCGGGATACGCACCGGGGAGCTGTTTTTT. The J gene is TRBJ2-2, the V gene TRBV5-1, with D perhaps matching TRBD2 (5 bases). The V and J ends lost 2 bases and 4 bases respectively, with 9 bases between them. There are 14 residues in the CDR3. Germline lookup yields CDR1 SGHRS and CDR2 YFSETQ.

The chain combines TRBV5-1 with TRBJ2-5; TRBD2 aligns across 7 bases. The V segment lost 4 bases and the J segment 4 bases; nucleotides outside the gene matches: 7. CDR1 and CDR2 (germline): SGHRS, YFSETQ. The CDR3 has 14 amino acids. The CDR3 loop is CASSPGRVGETQYF. The DNA of the CDR3 is TGCGCCAGCAGCCCGGGGAGGGTCGGAGAGACCCAGTACTTC.

This clone was observed once. V usage is TRBV28 and J usage is TRBJ2-3; the D is unclear. The V gene lost 4 bases and the J gene lost 7 bases, with 6 bases spanning the gap. Germline V gene data show CDR1 as MDHEN and CDR2 as SYDVKM. The CDR3 spans 11 residues. The CDR3 region is CASSSSNTQYF. CDR3 DNA: TGTGCCAGCAGTTCCTCTAATACGCAGTATTTT.